These T cell receptor beta chains were read from a single sample in a study of blood T cell repertoires in COVID-19. This table comes from immunoSEQ multiplex PCR, and its TCRdb copy is limited to in-frame clones, with some not included. The table lists 140,000 to 150,000 clones, roughly 79% of them singletons. The sample consisted of peripheral blood. These receptors were obtained from a human donor in a cohort sampled during active COVID-19. The CDR3 runs from the conserved cysteine through the conserved F or W. The order of the fields is V gene, J gene, clone size, D gene, CDR3 protein. The D gene is left open where the match is weak. Size tells how often a clone was seen (once, few, many) or the class of an expanded clone, and some rows leave it out.

TRBV11-2,TRBJ2-5,NA,NA,CASSLVPSRYRETQYF
TRBV6-5,TRBJ2-7,NA,TRBD1,CASSYTGTVVSYEQYF
TRBV27,TRBJ2-7,few,TRBD1,CASRGFGDRVGEQYF
TRBV28,TRBJ2-7,NA,NA,CASSSHIGEQYF
TRBV21-1,TRBJ2-1,NA,NA,CASSKNDSGRANEQFF
TRBV28,TRBJ2-7,NA,TRBD1,CASKRTGAEQYF
TRBV7-6,TRBJ2-7,NA,TRBD2,CASSVSGSGSYEQYF
TRBV6-5,TRBJ2-7,NA,TRBD2,CASSYGGRASYEQYF
TRBV29-1,TRBJ2-5,NA,TRBD1,CSRAGDRGWQETQYF
TRBV9,TRBJ1-1,few,NA,CASSVRGNTEAFF
TRBV20-1,TRBJ1-1,NA,NA,CSAREGTRAFF